The 29 T cell receptor beta chains below were found in one sample sequenced in a study of pediatric ulcerative colitis. Clones were sequenced by immunoSEQ multiplex PCR, and TCRdb holds only the in-frame ones, with some missing. Altogether 15,000 to 20,000 clones are present, less than 80% being singletons, with the ten largest covering roughly 3.1%. During colonoscopy, one to two rectal pinch biopsies were collected. The specimen sequenced was gut tissue. These TCRs come from a girl under 18 with moderate ulcerative colitis.

This clone showed up just once. V usage is TRBV18 and J usage is TRBJ1-1; D gene uncertain. The CDR3 consists of 13 residues. Deletions cut 1 base from V and 2 bases from J, with 5 bases between. In germline, CDR1 is KGHSH, CDR2 LQKENI. The CDR3 protein is CASSPLSNTEAFF. The CDR3 nucleotides read TGTGCCAGCTCACCACTGAGCAACACTGAAGCTTTCTTT.

The chain combines TRBV5-4 with TRBJ2-5; D ambiguous. Germline CDR1 is SGHNT and CDR2 is YYREEE (reference sequence). The CDR3 spans 14 residues. Trimming pared 4 bases from V and 6 bases from J, leaving 16 bases between. Written as DNA, the CDR3 is TGTGCCAGCAGCCCCGAGCTTGTTGGGCAGACCCAGTACTTC. Amino acid sequence: CASSPELVGQTQYF.

The chain is built from TRBV7-8 and TRBJ2-5, with 8 bases identical to TRBD2. The CDR3 extends over 22 amino acids. The J segment lost 0 bases and the V segment lost 2 bases, leaving 23 bases of the junction unmatched. CDR1 is SGHVS and CDR2 is FQNEAQ in the germline V gene. The CDR3 bases are TGTGCCAGCAGCTTATCTCCCGTCGAGGCCGCCACCCTTAGCGGGAACCAAGAGACCCAGTACTTC. It specifies CASSLSPVEAATLSGNQETQYF.

The gene calls are TRBV7-9 and TRBJ1-1, with 9 bases that match TRBD1. V shed 4 bases, J shed 4 bases, and the junction held 19 bases outside the gene matches. Germline CDR1 and CDR2: SEHNR and FQNEAQ (reference sequence). The length of the CDR3 is 19 residues. The CDR3 DNA follows: TGTGCCAGCAGCTCATACTCCGGGACAGGGACAATGTTGGGCACTGAAGCTTTCTTT. Amino acid sequence: CASSSYSGTGTMLGTEAFF.

The rearrangement joins TRBV12-5 to TRBJ2-2; perhaps D is TRBD1 or TRBD2 (6 bases each). CDR3 length: 16 residues. Trimming shortened V by 2 bases and J by 1 base, and 11 bases separated the two germline ends. Germline V gene data show CDR1 as LGHNT and CDR2 as FRNRAP. Written as DNA, the CDR3 is TGTGCTAGTGGTTTGAGGGGGGCCATGAACACCGGGGAGCTGTTTTTT. The encoded protein is CASGLRGAMNTGELFF. The whole variable domain, filled in from reference TRBV12-5 and TRBJ2-2, reads DARVTQTPRHKVTEMGQEVTMRCQPILGHNTVFWYRQTMMQGLELLAYFRNRAPLDDSGMPKDRFSAEMPDATLATLKIQPSEPRDSAVYFCASGLRGAMNTGELFFGEGSRLTVL.

This chain connects TRBV7-9 to TRBJ2-2; TRBD2 agrees at 11 bases. CDR3 length: 15 amino acids. Germline trimming cut 11 bases from V and 2 bases from J; bases unmatched to any gene: 7. CDR1 and CDR2 from the germline V gene are SEHNR and FQNEAQ (reference sequence). This chain's CDR3 is CAAIAGGQNTGELFF. In DNA form, the CDR3 reads TGTGCCGCTATAGCGGGAGGGCAAAACACCGGGGAGCTGTTTTTT. Full variable domain (remainder filled in from reference TRBV7-9 and TRBJ2-2): DTGVSQNPRHKITKRGQNVTFRCDPISEHNRLYWYRQTLGQGPEFLTYFQNEAQLEKSRLLSDRFSAERPKGSFSTLEIQRTEQGDSAMYLCAAIAGGQNTGELFFGEGSRLTVL.

The chain has TRBV10-3 and TRBJ1-1; D ambiguous. There are 13 residues in the CDR3. Germline lookup yields CDR1 ENHRY and CDR2 SYGVKD. Deletions cut 2 bases from V and 1 base from J, with 5 bases between. For the CDR3, the DNA is TGTGCCATCAGTGAGGGTCAGAACACTGAAGCTTTCTTT. Protein: CAISEGQNTEAFF.

The chain has TRBV7-9 and TRBJ2-1; TRBD2 agrees at 7 bases. This CDR3 comprises 15 residues. Trimming removed 5 bases from V and 3 bases from J; junction bases left unmatched: 7. In germline, CDR1 is SEHNR, CDR2 FQNEAQ (reference sequence). The CDR3 bases are TGTGCCAGCAGCCCTTCAGCGGGATTCTACAATGAGCAGTTCTTC. Its protein is CASSPSAGFYNEQFF.

This clone showed up just a few times. The gene calls are TRBV30 and TRBJ1-5, with no clear D. The CDR3 totals 13 residues. Germline lookup yields CDR1 GTSNPN and CDR2 SVGIG (reference sequence). Trimming shortened V by 0 bases and J by 1 base, and 4 bases separated the two germline ends. The CDR3 protein is CAWSVDSNQPQHF. For the CDR3, the DNA is TGTGCCTGGAGTGTGGACAGCAATCAGCCCCAGCATTTT.

This clone is deemed medium-sized. The V call is TRBV6-1, the J call TRBJ1-5; D gene ambiguous. Trimming removed 1 base from V and 5 bases from J, with 3 bases in between. There are 12 residues in the CDR3. Germline values: CDR1 MNHNS, CDR2 SASEGT. The CDR3 is CASSEGYQPQHF. The CDR3 DNA sequence: TGTGCCAGCAGTGAAGGATATCAGCCCCAGCATTTT.

Note on this clone: This same CDR3 is encoded by further DNA sequences in the sample. The gene calls are TRBV9 and TRBJ2-5, with 9 bases aligning to TRBD1. The germline CDR1 and CDR2 sequences are SGDLS and YYNGEE. The CDR3 is 14 amino acids. The trim removed 4 bases at V and 5 bases at J, leaving 6 bases unmatched. The CDR3 DNA is TGTGCCAGCAGCCCGGGACAGGGAGGCGAGACCCAGTACTTC. Its protein is CASSPGQGGETQYF.

This chain's CDR3 is CASSSIAGDRDTQYF. The DNA of the CDR3 is TGTGCCAGCAGTTCGATAGCGGGAGATAGGGATACGCAGTATTTT. This chain connects TRBV6-5 to TRBJ2-3; 9 nucleotides line up with TRBD2. Germline-derived CDR1 and CDR2 are MNHEY and SVGAGI. Losses at the gene ends were 4 bases for V and 6 bases for J; bases not matched to a gene: 8. This CDR3 spans 15 amino acids.

V is TRBV11-1 and J is TRBJ2-2, with a possible D match to TRBD2 (6 bases). Germline lookup yields CDR1 SGHAT and CDR2 FQDESV (reference sequence). The CDR3 spans 15 residues. The V end lost 4 bases, the J end lost 3 bases, and 12 bases lay between the germline ends. The CDR3 nucleotides are TGTGCCAGCAGCTCTTCCGGGGGAGACACCGGGGAGCTGTTTTTT. Amino acids: CASSSSGGDTGELFF. Full variable domain (missing parts from reference TRBV11-1 and TRBJ2-2): EAEVAQSPRYKITEKSQAVAFWCDPISGHATLYWYRQILGQGPELLVQFQDESVVDDSQLPKDRFSAERLKGVDSTLKIQPAELGDSAMYLCASSSSGGDTGELFFGEGSRLTVL.

By share of the sample, this clone is medium-sized. CDR3 region: CASSGQVNQPQHF. CDR3 coding DNA: TGTGCCAGCAGTGGACAGGTCAATCAGCCCCAGCATTTT. The V gene is TRBV2, the J gene TRBJ1-5, with D possibly matching TRBD1 (6 bases). Germline CDR1 reads SNHLY; CDR2 reads FYNNEI. The V end lost 4 bases, the J end lost 3 bases, and 7 bases lay between the germline ends. The CDR3 spans 13 residues.

The gene calls are TRBV28 and TRBJ1-5, with D unresolved. Germline V gene lookup returns CDR1 MDHEN and CDR2 SYDVKM. The CDR3 sequence is 13 residues long. V was pared by 7 bases and J by 6 bases, with 13 bases between. CDR3 region: CASNRLGGQPQHF. CDR3 nucleotide sequence: TGTGCCAGCAATAGGTTAGGCGGTCAGCCCCAGCATTTT.

The gene calls are TRBV15 and TRBJ1-1; weak D call: TRBD1 (5 bases). This CDR3 is 15 amino acids long. V was clipped by 6 bases and J by 1 base, with 15 bases between them. Germline V gives CDR1 LNHNV, CDR2 YYDKDF (reference sequence). The CDR3: CATRRWGGKNTEAFF. The CDR3 region has the DNA TGTGCCACCAGACGTTGGGGGGGAAAGAACACTGAAGCTTTCTTT.

V gene TRBV5-1 combines with J gene TRBJ2-1; D remains ambiguous. CDR1 and CDR2 from the germline V gene are SGHRS and YFSETQ. Trimming pared 0 bases from V and 7 bases from J, leaving 11 bases between. The CDR3 loop spans 14 amino acids. The CDR3 loop reads CASSLGLERNEQFF. The CDR3 DNA follows: TGCGCCAGCAGCTTGGGGCTCGAGAGGAATGAGCAGTTCTTC.

The rearrangement joins TRBV10-3 to TRBJ1-1; TRBD1 matches 8 bases. V lost 5 bases, J lost 4 bases, and 3 bases stayed unmatched. The germline V gene encodes CDR1 ENHRY and CDR2 SYGVKD. The CDR3 totals 13 residues. Here the CDR3 reads CAISQTGGTEAFF. The CDR3 DNA is TGTGCCATCAGTCAAACAGGGGGCACTGAAGCTTTCTTT.

The table lists this clone with a few counts. The chain joins TRBV11-1 to TRBJ2-1, with 8 bases matching TRBD2. With V trimmed by 5 bases and J by 2 bases, 5 bases remained unmatched. The CDR3 totals 15 residues. The V gene's germline CDR1 is SGHAT and CDR2 FQDESV (reference sequence). Written as DNA, the CDR3 is TGTGCCAGCAGCGCCTACGGGGGGGCCTACAATGAGCAGTTCTTC. This encodes CASSAYGGAYNEQFF.

The chain uses TRBV19 and TRBJ1-1; D remains unclear. Germline V gene data show CDR1 as LNHDA and CDR2 as SQIVND (reference sequence). Trimming removed 6 bases at V and 3 bases at J, with 14 bases between. The CDR3 contains 14 residues. In DNA form, the CDR3 reads TGTGCCAGTAGCCATCGTCCAGGTTACACTGAAGCTTTCTTT. Translated: CASSHRPGYTEAFF.

CDR3 coding DNA: TGTGCCAGCAGCCTGGGACAGGGATCCTACAATGAGCAGTTCTTC. Translated: CASSLGQGSYNEQFF. The rearrangement links TRBV7-9 to TRBJ2-1; 9 bases match TRBD1. The germline CDR1 and CDR2 sequences are SEHNR and FQNEAQ (reference sequence). The CDR3 is 15 amino acids. V shed 5 bases, J shed 1 base, and the junction held 3 bases outside the gene matches.

The J gene is TRBJ2-7, the V gene TRBV5-5; 12 nucleotides align to TRBD2. Germline V gives CDR1 SGHKS, CDR2 YYEKEE (reference sequence). V lost 3 bases and J lost 4; bases outside the gene matches: 11. The CDR3 covers 17 residues. CDR3 protein: CASSSRTSGIGRYEQYF. The CDR3 DNA follows: TGTGCCAGCAGCTCAAGGACTAGCGGGATAGGTCGGTACGAGCAGTACTTC.

The V gene is TRBV9, the J gene TRBJ2-7, with D possibly TRBD2 on 5 matching bases. Trimming removed 0 bases at V and 4 bases at J, with 14 bases between. The CDR3 spans 15 residues. Germline CDR1 and CDR2: SGDLS and YYNGEE. CDR3 DNA: TGTGCCAGCAGCGTAGGTCTCGGTTCGGGATACGAGCAGTACTTC. This sequence encodes CASSVGLGSGYEQYF.

V usage is TRBV19 and J usage is TRBJ1-6; 10 bases map to TRBD1. The ends lost 4 bases at V and 7 bases at J; junction bases unmatched: 7. Germline CDR1 LNHDA, CDR2 SQIVND (reference sequence). The CDR3 length is 16 residues. The CDR3 sequence: CASSRTPGQGNSPLHF. CDR3 nucleotides: TGTGCCAGTAGTAGAACCCCGGGACAGGGGAATTCACCCCTCCACTTT.

This chain joins TRBV27 and TRBJ2-1; the D gene is possibly TRBD1 (6 bases). The V end lost 3 bases, the J end lost 6 bases, and 9 bases lay between the germline ends. CDR3 length: 13 amino acids. CDR1 and CDR2 (germline): MNHEY, SMNVEV (reference sequence). Written as DNA, the CDR3 is TGTGCCAGCAGTTTCTTACAGGGCAATGAGCAGTTCTTC. This gives the protein CASSFLQGNEQFF.

The rearrangement joins TRBV28 to TRBJ1-4; D remains unclear. V was pared by 6 bases and J by 3 bases, with 5 bases between. CDR1 MDHEN and CDR2 SYDVKM come from the germline V gene. The CDR3 contains 12 residues. CDR3 nucleotide sequence: TGTGCCAGCAGGCCATCTAATGAAAAACTGTTTTTT. It specifies CASRPSNEKLFF.

This chain uses TRBV19 with TRBJ2-7; maybe TRBD1 (5 bases). CDR3 length: 16 residues. The germline V gene encodes CDR1 LNHDA and CDR2 SQIVND (reference sequence). V was clipped by 2 bases and J by 3 bases, with 17 bases between them. CDR3 sequence reads: CASSISPDRRFYEQYF. CDR3 sequence (DNA): TGTGCCAGTAGTATATCCCCAGACAGAAGATTCTACGAGCAGTACTTC. The full variable domain, its missing parts supplied by reference TRBV19 and TRBJ2-7, is DGGITQSPKYLFRKEGQNVTLSCEQNLNHDAMYWYRQDPGQGLRLIYYSQIVNDFQKGDIAEGYSVSREKKESFPLTVTSAQKNPTAFYLCASSISPDRRFYEQYFGPGTRLTVT.

V usage is TRBV6-6 and J usage is TRBJ1-1; D is possibly TRBD1 (5 bases). The CDR3 is 15 residues long. Germline CDR1 MNHNY, CDR2 SVGAGI (reference sequence). Trimming left V 2 bases short and J 4 bases short, with 14 bases between. CDR3 amino acids: CASSYEAGWGTEAFF. The CDR3 bases are TGTGCCAGCAGTTACGAGGCAGGGTGGGGCACTGAAGCTTTCTTT.

This clone was recorded a few times. Other DNA variants within this sample encode the same CDR3. The chain employs TRBV29-1 and TRBJ1-2, with 7 positions matching TRBD1. V was clipped by 1 base and J by 2 bases; unmatched bases: 4. CDR1 and CDR2 from the germline V gene are SQVTM and ANQGSEA. CDR3 length equals 14 residues. The CDR3 is CSVEGRGQNYGYTF. Written as DNA, the CDR3 is TGCAGCGTTGAAGGAAGGGGGCAGAACTATGGCTACACCTTC.